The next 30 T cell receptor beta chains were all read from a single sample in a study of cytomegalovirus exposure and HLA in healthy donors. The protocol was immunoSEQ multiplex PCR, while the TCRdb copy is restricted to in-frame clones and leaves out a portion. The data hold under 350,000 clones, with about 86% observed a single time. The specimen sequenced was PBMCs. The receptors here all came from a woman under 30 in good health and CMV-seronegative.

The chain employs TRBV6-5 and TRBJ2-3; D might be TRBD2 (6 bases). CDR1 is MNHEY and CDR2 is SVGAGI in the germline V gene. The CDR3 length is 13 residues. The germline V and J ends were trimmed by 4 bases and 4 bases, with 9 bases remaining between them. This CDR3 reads CASSLGTSDTQYF. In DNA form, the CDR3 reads TGTGCCAGCAGTTTGGGGACTTCAGATACGCAGTATTTT.

CDR3 protein: CASSPSRAAGGTGELFF. The CDR3 DNA is TGTGCCAGCTCACCCAGTCGGGCCGCTGGGGGGACCGGGGAGCTGTTTTTT. J is TRBJ2-2 and V is TRBV18, with D tentatively TRBD2 (6 bases). Germline V gene sequence: CDR1 KGHSH, CDR2 LQKENI. With 3 bases removed from V and 5 bases from J, the gap between germline ends came to 19 bases. This CDR3 spans 17 amino acids.

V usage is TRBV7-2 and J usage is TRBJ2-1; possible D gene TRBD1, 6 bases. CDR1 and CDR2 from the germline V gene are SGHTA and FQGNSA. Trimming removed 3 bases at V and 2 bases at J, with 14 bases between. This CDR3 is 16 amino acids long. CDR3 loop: CASSLGSGQPYNEQFF. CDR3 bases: TGTGCCAGCAGCTTGGGCTCGGGACAACCCTACAATGAGCAGTTCTTC.

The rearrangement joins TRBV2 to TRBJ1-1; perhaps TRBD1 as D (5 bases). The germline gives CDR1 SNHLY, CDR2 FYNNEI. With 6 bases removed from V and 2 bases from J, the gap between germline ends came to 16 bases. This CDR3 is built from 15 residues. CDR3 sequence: CASSQLGRTNTEAFF. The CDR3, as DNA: TGTGCCAGCAGCCAATTAGGACGGACAAACACTGAAGCTTTCTTT.

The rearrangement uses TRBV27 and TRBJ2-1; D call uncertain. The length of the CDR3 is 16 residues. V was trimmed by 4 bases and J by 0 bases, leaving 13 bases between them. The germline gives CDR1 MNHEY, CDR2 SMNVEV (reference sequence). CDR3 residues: CASSSYDSSSYNEQFF. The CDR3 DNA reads TGTGCCAGCAGTTCTTACGACTCGAGCTCCTACAATGAGCAGTTCTTC.

CDR3 nucleotides: TGCGCCAGCAGCCCGGGAACACCCTCCTACGAGCAGTACTTC. Translated, it gives CASSPGTPSYEQYF. The chain couples TRBV5-1 to TRBJ2-7; D is perhaps TRBD2 (5 bases). The V gene's germline CDR1 is SGHRS and CDR2 YFSETQ. This CDR3 is built from 14 residues. V dropped 4 bases and J dropped 0 bases, with 11 bases sitting between them.

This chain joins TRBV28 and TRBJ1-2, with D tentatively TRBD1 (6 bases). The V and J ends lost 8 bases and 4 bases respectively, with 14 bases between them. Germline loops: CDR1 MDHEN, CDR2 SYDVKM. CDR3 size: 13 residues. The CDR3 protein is CASHGGRLYGYTF. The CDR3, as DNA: TGTGCCAGCCATGGGGGCAGGCTCTATGGCTACACCTTC.

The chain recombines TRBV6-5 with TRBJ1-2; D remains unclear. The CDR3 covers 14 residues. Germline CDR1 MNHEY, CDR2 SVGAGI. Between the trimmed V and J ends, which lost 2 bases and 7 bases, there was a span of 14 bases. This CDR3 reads CASSYLSGFGGYTF. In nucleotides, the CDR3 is TGTGCCAGCAGTTACCTGTCGGGGTTCGGTGGCTACACCTTC.

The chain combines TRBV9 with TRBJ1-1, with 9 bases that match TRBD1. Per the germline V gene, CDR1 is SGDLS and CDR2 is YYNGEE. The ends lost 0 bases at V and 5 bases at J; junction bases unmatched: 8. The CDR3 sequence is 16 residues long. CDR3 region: CASSVATGQGRTEAFF. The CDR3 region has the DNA TGTGCCAGCAGCGTAGCTACGGGACAGGGAAGAACTGAAGCTTTCTTT.

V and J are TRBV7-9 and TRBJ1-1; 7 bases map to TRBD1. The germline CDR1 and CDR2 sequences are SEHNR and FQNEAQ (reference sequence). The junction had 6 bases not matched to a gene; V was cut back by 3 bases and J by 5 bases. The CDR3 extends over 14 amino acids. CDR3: CASSFDRAWTEAFF. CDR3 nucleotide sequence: TGTGCCAGCAGCTTTGACAGGGCGTGGACTGAAGCTTTCTTT.

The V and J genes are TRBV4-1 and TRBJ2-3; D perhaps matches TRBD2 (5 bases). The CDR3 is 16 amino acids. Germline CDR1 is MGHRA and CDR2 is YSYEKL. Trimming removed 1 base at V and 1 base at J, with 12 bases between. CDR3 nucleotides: TGCGCCAGCAGCCAAGGAAGACTGAGGGGCACAGATACGCAGTATTTT. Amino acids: CASSQGRLRGTDTQYF.

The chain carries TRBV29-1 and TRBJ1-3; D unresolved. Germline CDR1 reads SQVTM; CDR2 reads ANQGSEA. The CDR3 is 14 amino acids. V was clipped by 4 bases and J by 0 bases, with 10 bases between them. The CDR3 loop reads CSVVPGSSGNTIYF. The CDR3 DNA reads TGCAGCGTTGTCCCGGGGAGCTCTGGAAACACCATATATTTT.

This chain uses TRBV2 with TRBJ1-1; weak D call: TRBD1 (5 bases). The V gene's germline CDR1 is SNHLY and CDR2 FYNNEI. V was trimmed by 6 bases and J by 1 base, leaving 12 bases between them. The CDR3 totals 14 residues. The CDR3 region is CASRIIDRNTEAFF. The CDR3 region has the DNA TGTGCCAGCAGAATAATCGACAGGAACACTGAAGCTTTCTTT.

CDR3 region: CASSPRQGAYEQYF. DNA of the CDR3: TGTGCCAGCAGTCCTAGACAGGGGGCCTACGAGCAGTACTTC. The V gene is TRBV27, the J gene TRBJ2-7; 9 bases are shared with TRBD1. The CDR3 sequence is 14 residues long. The trim removed 5 bases at V and 2 bases at J, leaving 4 bases unmatched. CDR1 and CDR2 from the germline V gene are MNHEY and SMNVEV (reference sequence).

The CDR3 loop is CASSSHLRNEQFF. DNA of the CDR3: TGTGCCAGCAGTTCTCATCTTAGAAATGAGCAGTTCTTC. The chain links TRBV27 to TRBJ2-1; D is ambiguous. Trimming stripped 4 bases from V and 7 bases from J, with 11 bases between. Germline values: CDR1 MNHEY, CDR2 SMNVEV (reference sequence). The CDR3 covers 13 residues.

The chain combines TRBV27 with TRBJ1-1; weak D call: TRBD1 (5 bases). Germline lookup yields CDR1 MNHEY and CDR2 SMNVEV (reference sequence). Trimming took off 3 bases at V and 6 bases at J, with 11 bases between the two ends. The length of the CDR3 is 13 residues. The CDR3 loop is CASSFSGNPEAFF. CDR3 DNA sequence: TGTGCCAGCAGTTTCTCAGGGAATCCTGAAGCTTTCTTT.

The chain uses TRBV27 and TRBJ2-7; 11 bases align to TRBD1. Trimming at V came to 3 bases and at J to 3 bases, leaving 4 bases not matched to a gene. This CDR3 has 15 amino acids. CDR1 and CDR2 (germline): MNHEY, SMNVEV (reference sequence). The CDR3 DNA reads TGTGCCAGCAGTTTCACCGGGACAGGGGGCTACGAGCAGTACTTC. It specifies CASSFTGTGGYEQYF.

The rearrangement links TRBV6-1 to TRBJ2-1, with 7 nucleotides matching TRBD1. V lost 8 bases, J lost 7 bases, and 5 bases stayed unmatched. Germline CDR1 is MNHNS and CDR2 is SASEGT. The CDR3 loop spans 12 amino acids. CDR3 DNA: TGTGCCAGCGGGGGACAGCGGAATGAGCAGTTCTTC. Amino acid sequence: CASGGQRNEQFF.

The CDR3 DNA is TGTGCCAGCAGCTTAGTAGGGACAGAGACCTACGAGCAGTACTTC. Translating gives CASSLVGTETYEQYF. The chain carries TRBV11-2 and TRBJ2-7; 7 bases match TRBD1. Per the germline V gene, CDR1 is SGHAT and CDR2 is FQNNGV. J was trimmed by 2 bases and V by 1 base; bases with no gene match: 5. CDR3 length: 15 residues.

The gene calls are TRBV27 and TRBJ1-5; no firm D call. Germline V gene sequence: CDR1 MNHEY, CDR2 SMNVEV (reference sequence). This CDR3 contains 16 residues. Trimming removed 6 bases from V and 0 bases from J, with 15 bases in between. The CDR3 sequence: CASRMGGSYSNQPQHF. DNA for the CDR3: TGTGCCAGCAGAATGGGCGGGTCATATAGCAATCAGCCCCAGCATTTT.

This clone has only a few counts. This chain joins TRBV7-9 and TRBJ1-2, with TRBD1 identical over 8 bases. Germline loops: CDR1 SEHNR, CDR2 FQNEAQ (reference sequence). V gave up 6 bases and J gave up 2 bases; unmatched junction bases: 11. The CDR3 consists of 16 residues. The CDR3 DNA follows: TGTGCCAGCAGGGGTCCTGGACAGGGCTTAAACTATGGCTACACCTTC. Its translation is CASRGPGQGLNYGYTF. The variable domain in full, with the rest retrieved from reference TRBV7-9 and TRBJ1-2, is DTGVSQNPRHKITKRGQNVTFRCDPISEHNRLYWYRQTLGQGPEFLTYFQNEAQLEKSRLLSDRFSAERPKGSFSTLEIQRTEQGDSAMYLCASRGPGQGLNYGYTFGSGTRLTVV.

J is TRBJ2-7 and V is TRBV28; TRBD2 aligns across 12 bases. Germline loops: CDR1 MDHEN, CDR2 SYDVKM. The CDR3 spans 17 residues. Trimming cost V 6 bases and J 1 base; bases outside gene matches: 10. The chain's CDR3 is CASSRRLTSGRSYEQYF. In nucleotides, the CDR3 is TGTGCCAGCAGCCGCCGCTTGACTAGCGGGAGATCCTACGAGCAGTACTTC. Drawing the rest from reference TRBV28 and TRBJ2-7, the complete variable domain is DVKVTQSSRYLVKRTGEKVFLECVQDMDHENMFWYRQDPGLGLRLIYFSYDVKMKEKGDIPEGYSVSREKKERFSLILESASTNQTSMYLCASSRRLTSGRSYEQYFGPGTRLTVT.

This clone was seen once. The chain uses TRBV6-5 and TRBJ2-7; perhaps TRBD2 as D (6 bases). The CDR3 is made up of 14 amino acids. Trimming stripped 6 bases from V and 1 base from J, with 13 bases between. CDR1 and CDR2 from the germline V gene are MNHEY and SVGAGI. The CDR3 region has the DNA TGTGCCAGCAGCCGTACCGGGACTTCCTACGAGCAGTACTTC. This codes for CASSRTGTSYEQYF.

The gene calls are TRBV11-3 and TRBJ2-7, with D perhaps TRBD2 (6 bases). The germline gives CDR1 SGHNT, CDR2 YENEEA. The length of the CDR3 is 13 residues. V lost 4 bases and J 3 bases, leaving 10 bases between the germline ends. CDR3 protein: CASSSIGGYEQYF. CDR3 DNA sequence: TGTGCCAGCAGCTCAATCGGGGGCTACGAGCAGTACTTC.

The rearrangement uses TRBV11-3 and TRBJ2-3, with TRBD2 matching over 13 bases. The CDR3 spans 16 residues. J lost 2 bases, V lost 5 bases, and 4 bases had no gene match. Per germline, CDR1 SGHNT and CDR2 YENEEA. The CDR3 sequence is CASSQGLAGNTDTQYF. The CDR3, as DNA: TGTGCCAGCAGCCAGGGACTAGCGGGAAACACAGATACGCAGTATTTT. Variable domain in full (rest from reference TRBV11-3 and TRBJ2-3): EAGVVQSPRYKIIEKKQPVAFWCNPISGHNTLYWYLQNLGQGPELLIRYENEEAVDDSQLPKDRFSAERLKGVDSTLKIQPAELGDSAVYLCASSQGLAGNTDTQYFGPGTRLTVL.

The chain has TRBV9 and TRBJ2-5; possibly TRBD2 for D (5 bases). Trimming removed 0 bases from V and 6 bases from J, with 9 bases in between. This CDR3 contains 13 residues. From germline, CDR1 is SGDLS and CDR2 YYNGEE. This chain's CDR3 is CASSVEEEKTQYF. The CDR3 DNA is TGTGCCAGCAGCGTAGAGGAGGAGAAGACCCAGTACTTC.

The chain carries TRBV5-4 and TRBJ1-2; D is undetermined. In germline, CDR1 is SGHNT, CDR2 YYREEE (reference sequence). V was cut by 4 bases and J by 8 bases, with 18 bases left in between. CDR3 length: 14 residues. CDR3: CASSPAALGGGYTF. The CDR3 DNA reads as TGTGCCAGCAGCCCGGCGGCTCTCGGAGGAGGCTACACCTTC.

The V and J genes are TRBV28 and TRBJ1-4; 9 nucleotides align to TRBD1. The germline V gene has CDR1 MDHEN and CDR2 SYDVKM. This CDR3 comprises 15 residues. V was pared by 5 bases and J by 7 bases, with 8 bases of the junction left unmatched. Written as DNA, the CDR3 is TGTGCCAGCAGTCCCACAGGGGGCTTGAGTGAAAAACTGTTTTTT. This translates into CASSPTGGLSEKLFF.

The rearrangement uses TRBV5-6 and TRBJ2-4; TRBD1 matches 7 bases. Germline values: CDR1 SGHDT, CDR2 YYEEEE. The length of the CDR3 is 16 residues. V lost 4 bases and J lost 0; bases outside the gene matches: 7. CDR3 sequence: CASSPYGTEAKNIQYF. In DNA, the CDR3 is TGTGCCAGCAGCCCGTACGGGACAGAAGCCAAAAACATTCAGTACTTC.

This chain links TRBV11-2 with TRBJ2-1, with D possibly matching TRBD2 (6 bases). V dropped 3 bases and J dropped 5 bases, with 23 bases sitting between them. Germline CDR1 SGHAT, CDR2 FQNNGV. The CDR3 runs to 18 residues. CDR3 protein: CASSLMGVSGLANNEQFF. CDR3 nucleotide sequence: TGTGCCAGCAGCTTGATGGGCGTGTCGGGACTGGCTAACAATGAGCAGTTCTTC. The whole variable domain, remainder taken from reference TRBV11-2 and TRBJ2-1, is EAGVAQSPRYKIIEKRQSVAFWCNPISGHATLYWYQQILGQGPKLLIQFQNNGVVDDSQLPKDRFSAERLKGVDSTLKIQPAKLEDSAVYLCASSLMGVSGLANNEQFFGPGTRLTVL.